The 20 T cell receptor beta chains below come from one sample, sequenced in a study of beta chain features in type 1 diabetes. Findings and limits, study-wide: People with Type 1 diabetes carried modestly yet significantly shorter TCRB CDR3s in all four CD4+ subsets.

The antigens these receptors bind are not known. Sequenced material consisted of expressed TCRB transcripts (all of the isolated RNA was reverse transcribed). Sequencing was performed with immunoSEQ multiplex PCR; in TCRdb, only in-frame clones are kept and a portion is missing. The sample holds tens of thousands of clones; around 40% are singletons and the top ten take about 0.13%. Sequenced material: stem cell memory CD4+ T cells from blood. These receptors all stem from a man aged 25 to 40 with type 1 diabetes.

The chain carries TRBV5-4 and TRBJ1-2, with a tentative D call TRBD1 (5 bases). This CDR3 is 12 amino acids long. Germline V CDR1 and CDR2: SGHNT, YYREEE (reference sequence). V was cut by 3 bases and J by 4 bases, with 7 bases left in between. This CDR3 reads CASSSQGYGYTF. The CDR3 DNA is TGTGCCAGCAGCTCTCAGGGCTATGGCTACACCTTC.

The gene calls are TRBV5-1 and TRBJ1-2; D not certain. CDR3 length: 15 residues. Trimming removed 0 bases from V and 4 bases from J, with 13 bases in between. Germline V lookup: CDR1 SGHRS, CDR2 YFSETQ. The CDR3 sequence: CASSLEPQAIYGYTF. CDR3 DNA sequence: TGCGCCAGCAGCTTGGAACCCCAGGCGATCTATGGCTACACCTTC.

This clone was observed a single time. The chain has TRBV2 and TRBJ2-2; D not resolved. The germline V gene has CDR1 SNHLY and CDR2 FYNNEI. The CDR3 is 14 amino acids. V was trimmed by 4 bases and J by 7 bases, leaving 13 bases between them. CDR3 bases: TGTGCCAGCAGTGTCCGGGTCCGAGGCGGGGAGCTGTTTTTT. This encodes CASSVRVRGGELFF.

This clone occurred a few times. The rearrangement links TRBV7-9 to TRBJ2-7; 7 bases fit TRBD1. V was pared by 2 bases and J by 7 bases, with 8 bases of the junction left unmatched. Germline CDR1 is SEHNR and CDR2 is FQNEAQ (reference sequence). The CDR3 length is 14 residues. DNA of the CDR3: TGTGCCAGCAGCTTAAGACAGGGAAGGGGGGAGCAGTACTTC. Its translation is CASSLRQGRGEQYF.

This clone has a handful of counts. The genes are TRBV5-1 and TRBJ2-7; 12 bases match TRBD2. The CDR3 sequence is 14 residues long. V gave up 6 bases and J gave up 6 bases; unmatched junction bases: 7. Per the germline V gene, CDR1 is SGHRS and CDR2 is YFSETQ. The CDR3 protein is CASTLQTSGSEQYF. In DNA, the CDR3 is TGCGCCAGCACCTTACAGACTAGCGGGAGCGAGCAGTACTTC.

The rearrangement uses TRBV5-1 and TRBJ2-3; 9 nucleotides line up with TRBD1. V lost 5 bases, J lost 2 bases, and 15 bases stayed unmatched. CDR3 length: 18 amino acids. Germline V gives CDR1 SGHRS, CDR2 YFSETQ. CDR3 sequence: CASRRTFRTGDPTDTQYF. The CDR3 coding sequence is TGCGCCAGCAGGCGGACCTTCCGGACAGGGGACCCCACAGATACGCAGTATTTT. The entire variable domain, with the rest obtained from reference TRBV5-1 and TRBJ2-3, is as follows: KAGVTQTPRYLIKTRGQQVTLSCSPISGHRSVSWYQQTPGQGLQFLFEYFSETQRNKGNFPGRFSGRQFSNSRSEMNVSTLELGDSALYLCASRRTFRTGDPTDTQYFGPGTRLTVL.

The V call is TRBV10-2, the J call TRBJ2-7; 9 bases map to TRBD2. Trimming at V came to 4 bases and at J to 6 bases, leaving 4 bases not matched to a gene. Germline CDR1 reads WSHSY; CDR2 reads SAAADI. The CDR3 totals 13 residues. The CDR3 here is CASSAGLAVEQYF. The CDR3 DNA reads TGCGCCAGCAGTGCGGGACTAGCTGTCGAGCAGTACTTC.

The sample holds a few counts of this clone. The rearrangement uses TRBV2 and TRBJ2-7; 9 bases are a match to TRBD1. V shed 9 bases, J shed 4 bases, and the junction held 7 bases outside the gene matches. The germline CDR1 and CDR2 sequences are SNHLY and FYNNEI. The CDR3 spans 13 residues. The CDR3 spells CASSGTGTYEQYF. The CDR3 coding sequence is TGTGCCAGTTCCGGGACAGGGACTTACGAGCAGTACTTC.

This sequence joins TRBV28 and TRBJ2-6, with 7 bases matching TRBD2. The CDR3 consists of 16 residues. After removal of 8 bases from V and 0 bases from J, the junction contained 7 bases not matched to a gene. The germline V gene encodes CDR1 MDHEN and CDR2 SYDVKM. The CDR3 reads CASHAGVSSGANVLTF. CDR3 nucleotide sequence: TGTGCCAGCCATGCGGGGGTGAGCTCTGGGGCCAACGTCCTGACTTTC.

This rearrangement joins TRBV6-6 to TRBJ2-2, with TRBD2 matching 15 bases. The V and J ends lost 7 bases and 6 bases, in that order; junction bases with no gene match: 3. This CDR3 region has 15 residues. Germline assignment: CDR1 MNHNY and CDR2 SVGAGI (reference sequence). In DNA, the CDR3 is TGTGCCAGCACCCGGACTAGCGGGAGGGCCGGGGAGCTGTTTTTT. Amino acid sequence: CASTRTSGRAGELFF.

The J gene is TRBJ2-1, the V gene TRBV2; D possibly corresponds to TRBD2 (5 bases). With 4 bases removed from V and 6 bases from J, the gap between germline ends came to 10 bases. Per the germline V gene, CDR1 is SNHLY and CDR2 is FYNNEI. The length of the CDR3 is 13 residues. The CDR3 loop reads CASSVLAFNEQFF. The CDR3 DNA follows: TGTGCCAGCAGTGTTCTAGCATTCAATGAGCAGTTCTTC.

The genes are TRBV6-5 and TRBJ1-2; TRBD1 matches 9 bases. The CDR3 consists of 11 residues. The ends lost 5 bases at V and 11 bases at J; junction bases unmatched: 3. CDR1 and CDR2 (germline): MNHEY, SVGAGI. CDR3 nucleotide sequence: TGTGCCAGCAGTGAACAGGGGGCTTACACCTTC. Amino acid sequence: CASSEQGAYTF.

The sample holds a few counts of this clone. The rearrangement links TRBV2 to TRBJ2-2; TRBD1 might be the D (6 bases). Germline CDR1 SNHLY, CDR2 FYNNEI. V was pared by 7 bases and J by 7 bases, with 13 bases between. The CDR3 covers 13 residues. The CDR3 nucleotides read TGTGCCAGCAAGGACAGAGTCGTCGGGGAGCTGTTTTTT. Residues: CASKDRVVGELFF.

The V and J genes are TRBV6-1 and TRBJ1-1, with D perhaps matching TRBD1 (6 bases). Trimming removed 4 bases from V and 2 bases from J, with 11 bases in between. CDR3 length: 14 amino acids. Germline V gene data show CDR1 as MNHNS and CDR2 as SASEGT. This chain's CDR3 is CASSAGQFNTEAFF. DNA of the CDR3: TGTGCCAGCAGTGCGGGACAATTTAACACTGAAGCTTTCTTT.

The chain joins TRBV27 to TRBJ1-2, with 8 nucleotides matching TRBD1. Germline CDR1 reads MNHEY; CDR2 reads SMNVEV (reference sequence). This CDR3 spans 15 amino acids. V shed 5 bases and J 4 bases; nucleotides not matched to a gene: 9. CDR3 in amino acids: CASSPRQGLGYGYTF. The CDR3 DNA follows: TGTGCCAGCAGTCCGCGACAGGGGTTAGGCTATGGCTACACCTTC.

A few counts support this clone. The CDR3 does not close with the conserved phenylalanine or tryptophan, likely indicating a read error. The DNA is left out, because the CDR3 cannot be placed on it with certainty; the CDR3 is given as TCRdb lists it. The chain has TRBV9 and TRBJ1-5. Per the germline V gene, CDR1 is SGDLS and CDR2 is YYNGEE. The CDR3 comprises 9 residues, both ends counted. The CDR3 protein is CASSVPLFL.

This clone showed up just a few times. The CDR3 DNA reads TGTGCCAGCAGGACAGGGCTCACCGGGGAGCTGTTTTTT. It is translated as CASRTGLTGELFF. The chain joins TRBV28 to TRBJ2-2; TRBD1 agrees at 7 bases. J was trimmed by 4 bases and V by 6 bases; bases with no gene match: 2. The CDR3 has 13 residues. The germline gives CDR1 MDHEN, CDR2 SYDVKM. Full variable domain (rest looked up from reference TRBV28 and TRBJ2-2): DVKVTQSSRYLVKRTGEKVFLECVQDMDHENMFWYRQDPGLGLRLIYFSYDVKMKEKGDIPEGYSVSREKKERFSLILESASTNQTSMYLCASRTGLTGELFFGEGSRLTVL.

This clone was detected a few times. The rearrangement uses TRBV28 and TRBJ2-7, with 8 bases matching TRBD1. Per the germline V gene, CDR1 is MDHEN and CDR2 is SYDVKM. The CDR3 has 14 amino acids. After removal of 1 base from V and 9 bases from J, the junction contained 8 bases not matched to a gene. This CDR3 reads CASSLSGGTAGQYF. As DNA, the CDR3 is TGTGCCAGCAGTTTATCAGGGGGCACGGCGGGGCAGTACTTC.

V usage is TRBV28 and J usage is TRBJ2-1; 7 bases are shared with TRBD2. Trimming at V came to 5 bases and at J to 0 bases, leaving 4 bases not matched to a gene. Germline CDR1 MDHEN, CDR2 SYDVKM. This CDR3 spans 15 amino acids. CDR3 nucleotide sequence: TGTGCCAGCAGTATGGGAGGGAGCTCCTACAATGAGCAGTTCTTC. Amino acids: CASSMGGSSYNEQFF. The full variable domain, rest sourced from reference TRBV28 and TRBJ2-1, is DVKVTQSSRYLVKRTGEKVFLECVQDMDHENMFWYRQDPGLGLRLIYFSYDVKMKEKGDIPEGYSVSREKKERFSLILESASTNQTSMYLCASSMGGSSYNEQFFGPGTRLTVL.

This sequence joins TRBV19 and TRBJ2-1; 8 bases are a match to TRBD1. J gave up 8 bases and V 5 bases, and 11 bases lay outside the gene matches. Germline CDR1 reads LNHDA; CDR2 reads SQIVND (reference sequence). The CDR3 spans 15 residues. CDR3 protein: CASSPRDRTVHEQFF. For the CDR3, the DNA is TGTGCCAGTAGTCCCCGGGACAGGACAGTCCATGAGCAGTTCTTC.